This TCR beta chain comes out of a study of blood T cell repertoires in COVID-19. Across the study: COVID-19 samples from acute and convalescent phases originated in the United States, Italy and Spain.

Sequenced by immunoSEQ multiplex PCR; TCRdb stores in-frame clones only, minus some. Here the sample spans about 100,000 clones, roughly 85% being singletons. The receptor was derived from a man aged 65-85 years with active or convalescent COVID-19. Sequencing was done on a sample of peripheral blood.

CDR3 amino acids: CSVATSGRAPDTQYF. The CDR3 nucleotides are TGCAGCGTTGCCACTAGCGGGAGGGCCCCAGATACGCAGTATTTT. V usage is TRBV29-1 and J usage is TRBJ2-3, with TRBD2 identical over 13 bases. The germline V gene encodes CDR1 SQVTM and CDR2 ANQGSEA. CDR3 length: 15 amino acids. The V and J ends lost 4 bases and 4 bases, in that order; junction bases with no gene match: 5.